Below, 3 T cell receptor beta chains from the same sample are listed, as sequenced in a study of blood T cell repertoires in COVID-19. Libraries were prepared by immunoSEQ multiplex PCR; TCRdb keeps only in-frame clonotypes and omits some of them. The sample includes tens of thousands of clones, more than 85% seen only once; the top ten take approximately 14%. Sequences were obtained from peripheral blood. Receptors were obtained from a human donor with active COVID-19. The donor label of this sample is uncertain.

The chain combines TRBV9 with TRBJ1-4; TRBD1 aligns across 8 bases. This CDR3 is built from 16 residues. CDR1 SGDLS and CDR2 YYNGEE come from the germline V gene. The V gene end was trimmed by 0 bases and the J gene end by 2 bases; junction bases not matched to a gene: 3. The CDR3 loop reads CASSVETGGTNEKLFF. CDR3 in DNA: TGTGCCAGCAGCGTAGAAACAGGGGGGACTAATGAAAAACTGTTTTTT.

The rearrangement uses TRBV6-2 or TRBV6-3 and TRBJ1-5; no definite D call. The V gene lost 5 bases and the J gene lost 6 bases, with 8 bases spanning the gap. CDR1 is MNHEY, CDR2 SVGEGT, per germline. This CDR3 comprises 12 residues. The CDR3 DNA reads TGTGCCAGCAGTGAGGAGACTCAGCCCCAGCATTTT. It codes for CASSEETQPQHF.

The chain is built from TRBV27 and TRBJ2-7; D perhaps matches TRBD2 (6 bases). V lost 6 bases and J 5 bases, leaving 17 bases between the germline ends. Germline V gene lookup returns CDR1 MNHEY and CDR2 SMNVEV (reference sequence). The CDR3 is made up of 14 amino acids. The DNA of the CDR3 is TGTGCCAGCAGACCTCTCCGGGAGAGGAACGAGCAGTACTTC. Its translation is CASRPLRERNEQYF.